This T cell receptor (beta chain) was profiled in a study of neoadjuvant anti-PD-1 for oral cavity cancer. Specified time point: after neoadjuvant nivolumab, at surgical resection. Clones were read by immunoSEQ multiplex PCR, and TCRdb kept only the in-frame ones, dropping some. Counted here are 55,000 to 80,000 clones, 86% occurring once; the ten biggest clones make up 2.5% to 3%. The germline CDR1 and CDR2 sequences are MNHNS and SASEGT. The CDR3 loop spans 15 amino acids. The V and J ends lost 1 base and 2 bases respectively, with 11 bases between them. This receptor was taken from a person between 35 and 79 years old with oral cavity squamous cell carcinoma. Sample: PBMCs, taken after nivolumab (anti-PD-1) treatment. The chain has TRBV6-1 and TRBJ1-2; D unclear. Here the CDR3 reads CASSEGTLPNYGYTF. CDR3 sequence (DNA): TGTGCCAGCAGTGAAGGCACCCTACCAAACTATGGCTACACCTTC.